The 7 T cell receptor beta chains below come from one sample, sequenced in a study of post-analysis software for immune sequencing data. Study-wide results and caveats: Among about 5 TRBV segments more frequent in patients than controls were TRBV5-6, TRBV5-1 and TRBV20-1.

Unique molecular identifiers were carried by the TCR beta cDNA libraries. MiXCR, applied by TCRdb to the PCR reads, yields one record per CDR3 protein. The repertoire includes under 200,000 distinct CDR3 sequences, approximately 30% of them detected once, and 3% to 4% sits in the top ten. No cognate antigen is known for these TCRs. The sequencing input was blood. These receptors all come from a girl younger than 18 with multiple sclerosis.

The rearrangement uses TRBV3-1 and TRBJ2-7; 7 positions match TRBD2. Germline loops: CDR1 LGHDT, CDR2 YNNKEL (reference sequence). V lost 2 bases, J lost 4 bases, and 14 bases stayed unmatched. The CDR3 loop spans 17 amino acids. CDR3 residues: CASSQLFGGIGPYEQYF. CDR3 DNA: TGTGCCAGCAGCCAACTTTTCGGGGGGATCGGTCCTTACGAGCAGTACTTC.

To note about this clonotype: Possible read error: a much larger clone is one base away. The chain uses TRBV6-2 or TRBV6-3 and TRBJ2-7; 8 bases line up with TRBD2. The germline V gene encodes CDR1 MNHEY and CDR2 SVGEGT. V lost 6 bases and J lost 0; bases outside the gene matches: 7. The CDR3 extends over 15 amino acids. CDR3 in amino acids: CASSPGLVSSYEQYF. The CDR3 region has the DNA TGTGCCAGCAGCCCGGGACTAGTGAGCTCCTACGAGCAGTACTTC.

The chain combines TRBV7-9 with TRBJ2-5; 8 bases are a match to TRBD2. The germline gives CDR1 SEHNR, CDR2 FQNEAQ (reference sequence). The CDR3 extends over 18 amino acids. V shed 2 bases, J shed 1 base, and the junction held 12 bases outside the gene matches. CDR3 sequence: CASSLLGQRGSSQETQYF. CDR3 nucleotides: TGTGCCAGCAGCTTATTAGGTCAGCGGGGGAGCTCCCAAGAGACCCAGTACTTC.

This clonotype was seen a few times. This CDR3 reads CSARPLLRAREKYNEQYF. CDR3 nucleotide sequence: TGCAGTGCTAGACCCCTCTTAAGAGCTAGAGAAAAATACAATGAGCAGTACTTC. This chain links TRBV20-1 with TRBJ2-5; D remains unclear. Germline values: CDR1 DFQATT, CDR2 SNEGSKA (reference sequence). V was clipped by 2 bases and J by 11 bases, with 33 bases between them. The CDR3 extends over 18 amino acids.

This clonotype occurred a few times. The chain combines TRBV20-1 with TRBJ1-6; maybe TRBD1 (5 bases). V lost 0 bases and J lost 7, with 19 bases in between. The germline V gene has CDR1 DFQATT and CDR2 SNEGSKA (reference sequence). The CDR3 runs 17 residues. The CDR3 region has the DNA TGCAGTGCTAGAGAACCGCGGGGGTTGGGAGGAAATTCACCCCTCCACTTT. Translation gives CSAREPRGLGGNSPLHF.

This clonotype was found a few times. The gene calls are TRBV5-1 and TRBJ1-6; D unclear. The CDR3 has 13 amino acids. Germline-derived CDR1 and CDR2 are SGHRS and YFSETQ. Trimming removed 2 bases at V and 8 bases at J, with 8 bases between. The CDR3 DNA is TGCGCCAGCAGCTTTGACCGGGATTCACCCCTCCACTTT. Encoded protein: CASSFDRDSPLHF.

The chain employs TRBV27 and TRBJ2-2; a possible D gene is TRBD1 (5 bases). V was cut by 3 bases and J by 0 bases, with 11 bases left in between. This CDR3 is 16 amino acids long. CDR1 MNHEY and CDR2 SMNVEV come from the germline V gene (reference sequence). The CDR3 nucleotides are TGTGCCAGCAGTTTGCCAGGGTCCGCGAACACCGGGGAGCTGTTTTTT. Its protein product is CASSLPGSANTGELFF.